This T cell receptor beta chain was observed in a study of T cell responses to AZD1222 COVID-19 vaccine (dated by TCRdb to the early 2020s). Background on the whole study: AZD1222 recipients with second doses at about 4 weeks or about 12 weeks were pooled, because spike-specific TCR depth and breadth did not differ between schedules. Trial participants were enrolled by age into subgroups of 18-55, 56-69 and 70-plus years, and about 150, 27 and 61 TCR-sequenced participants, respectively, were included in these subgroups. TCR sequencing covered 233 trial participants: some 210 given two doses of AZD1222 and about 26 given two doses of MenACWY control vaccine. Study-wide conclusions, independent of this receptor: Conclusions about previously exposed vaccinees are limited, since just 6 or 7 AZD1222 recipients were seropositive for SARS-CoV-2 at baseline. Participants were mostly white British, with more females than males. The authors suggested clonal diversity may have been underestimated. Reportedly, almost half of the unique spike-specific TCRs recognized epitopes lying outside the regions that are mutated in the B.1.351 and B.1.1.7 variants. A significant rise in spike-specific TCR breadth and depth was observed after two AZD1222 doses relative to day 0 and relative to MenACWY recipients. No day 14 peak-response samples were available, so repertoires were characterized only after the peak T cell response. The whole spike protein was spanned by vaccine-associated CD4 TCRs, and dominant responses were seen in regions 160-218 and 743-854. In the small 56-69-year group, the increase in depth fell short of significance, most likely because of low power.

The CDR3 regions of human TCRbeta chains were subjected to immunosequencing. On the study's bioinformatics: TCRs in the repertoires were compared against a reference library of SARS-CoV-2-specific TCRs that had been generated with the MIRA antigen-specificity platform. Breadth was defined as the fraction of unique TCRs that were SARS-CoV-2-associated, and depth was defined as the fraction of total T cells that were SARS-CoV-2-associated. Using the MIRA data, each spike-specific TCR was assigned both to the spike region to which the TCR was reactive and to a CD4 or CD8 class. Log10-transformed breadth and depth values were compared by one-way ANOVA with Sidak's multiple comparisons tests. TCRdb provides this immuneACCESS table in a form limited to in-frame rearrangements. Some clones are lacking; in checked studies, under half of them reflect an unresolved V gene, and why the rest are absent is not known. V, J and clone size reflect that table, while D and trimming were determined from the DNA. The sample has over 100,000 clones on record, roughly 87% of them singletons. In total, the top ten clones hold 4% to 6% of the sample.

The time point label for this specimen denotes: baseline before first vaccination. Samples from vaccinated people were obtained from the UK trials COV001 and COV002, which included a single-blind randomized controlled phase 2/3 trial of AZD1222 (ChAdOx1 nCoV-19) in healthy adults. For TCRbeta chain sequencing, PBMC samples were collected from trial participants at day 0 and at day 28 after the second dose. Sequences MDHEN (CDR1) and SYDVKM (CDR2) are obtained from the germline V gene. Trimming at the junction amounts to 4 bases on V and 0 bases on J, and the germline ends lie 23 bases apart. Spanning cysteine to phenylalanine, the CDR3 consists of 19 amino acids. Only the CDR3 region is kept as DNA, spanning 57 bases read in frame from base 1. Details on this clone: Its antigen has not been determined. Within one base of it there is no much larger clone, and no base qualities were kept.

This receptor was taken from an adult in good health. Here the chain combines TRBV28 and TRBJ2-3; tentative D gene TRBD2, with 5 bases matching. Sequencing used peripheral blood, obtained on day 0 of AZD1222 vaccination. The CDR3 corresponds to CASSSDYIRDPSSTDTQYF. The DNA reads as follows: TGTGCCAGCAGTTCCGATTACATACGGGATCCCTCTAGCACAGATACGCAGTATTTT.